What follows are 20 T cell receptor beta chains derived from one specimen sequenced in a study of CD8+ T cells in alopecia areata listed by TCRdb under 2018. The library relied on the immunoSEQ multiplex PCR assay. For TCR sequencing, RNA was extracted from every sample and reverse transcribed into cDNA to serve as template. The clones in this table, taken by TCRdb from immuneACCESS, are in-frame only. Not every clone is retained; where verified, under half of the shortfall comes from an unresolved V gene, and the cause of the rest is unknown. The sample includes approximately 220,000 clones, with about two fifths observed a single time. The ten largest clones capture more than 0.4% of the sample. The sample's treatment or condition label, decoded: oral pan-JAK inhibitor, 5-10 mg twice daily. Sequences were derived from CD4+ T cells sorted from blood, sampled around week 30, from a patient treated with tofacitinib. The receptors originated from a human donor with alopecia areata.

The chain has TRBV30 and TRBJ1-5, with a weak D call TRBD1 (6 bases). The CDR3 contains 15 residues. CDR1 is GTSNPN, CDR2 SVGIG, per germline (reference sequence). Trimming left V 0 bases short and J 3 bases short, with 12 bases between. The CDR3 nucleotides read TGTGCCTGGAGTGTACGGGGGGGGCCCAATCAGCCCCAGCATTTT. Amino acids: CAWSVRGGPNQPQHF.

This clone was counted a few times. This sequence joins TRBV5-1 and TRBJ2-2; unclear D gene. This CDR3 is built from 14 residues. Trimming removed 0 bases at V and 4 bases at J, with 7 bases between. Germline CDR1 SGHRS, CDR2 YFSETQ. CDR3 in amino acids: CASSLALGTGELFF. CDR3 sequence (DNA): TGCGCCAGCAGCTTGGCCTTGGGCACCGGGGAGCTGTTTTTT.

V and J are TRBV5-1 and TRBJ1-3, with TRBD1 matching 7 bases. Germline assignment: CDR1 SGHRS and CDR2 YFSETQ. The CDR3 sequence is 15 residues long. With 3 bases clipped from V and 2 bases from J, the junction kept 5 bases outside the gene matches. The CDR3 loop reads CASSSADRAGNTIYF. CDR3 DNA: TGCGCCAGCAGCTCGGCCGACAGGGCTGGAAACACCATATATTTT.

The chain employs TRBV30 and TRBJ1-1; D unclear. CDR3 size: 12 residues. CDR1 and CDR2 from the germline V gene are GTSNPN and SVGIG (reference sequence). V was clipped by 0 bases and J by 7 bases, with 9 bases between them. CDR3 amino acids: CAWSVLLGEAFF. In nucleotides, the CDR3 is TGTGCCTGGAGTGTACTTCTCGGTGAAGCTTTCTTT.

The J gene is TRBJ2-1, the V gene TRBV6-5; 13 nucleotides match TRBD2. With 6 bases clipped from V and 7 bases from J, the junction kept 3 bases outside the gene matches. CDR1 is MNHEY and CDR2 is SVGAGI in the germline V gene. This CDR3 has 14 residues. The CDR3 spells CASRRTSGGNEQFF. In DNA form, the CDR3 reads TGTGCCAGCAGGAGGACTAGCGGGGGTAATGAGCAGTTCTTC.

This rearrangement joins TRBV30 to TRBJ1-2; no reliable D call. Germline V lookup: CDR1 GTSNPN, CDR2 SVGIG (reference sequence). V gave up 5 bases and J gave up 4 bases, with 8 bases separating them. This CDR3 region has 11 residues. Here the CDR3 reads CAWAGVYGYTF. The DNA for the CDR3 is TGTGCCTGGGCCGGGGTCTATGGCTACACCTTC.

This chain connects TRBV15 to TRBJ1-5; D might be TRBD1 (5 bases). The CDR3 runs to 18 residues. The germline V gene has CDR1 LNHNV and CDR2 YYDKDF (reference sequence). The V and J ends lost 3 bases and 0 bases respectively, with 18 bases between them. In nucleotides, the CDR3 is TGTGCCACCAGCAGGGGGGACTCGCCAAGGTATAGCAATCAGCCCCAGCATTTT. The encoded protein is CATSRGDSPRYSNQPQHF.

This sequence joins TRBV6-1 and TRBJ2-2; 12 bases are a match to TRBD2. The CDR3 has 15 amino acids. V dropped 6 bases and J dropped 7; count of bases not matched to a gene: 6. CDR1 MNHNS and CDR2 SASEGT come from the germline V gene. CDR3 bases: TGTGCCAGCAGGAGGACTAGCGGGATTCACGGGGAGCTGTTTTTT. The encoded protein is CASRRTSGIHGELFF.

This clone occurred once. J is TRBJ2-7 and V is TRBV10-2, with D perhaps assigned TRBD1 or TRBD2 (5 bases each). CDR3 size: 12 residues. V lost 6 bases to trimming and J lost 4 bases, with 10 bases between them. Germline V CDR1 and CDR2: WSHSY, SAAADI. The CDR3 reads CASSQGAYEQYF. CDR3 coding DNA: TGCGCCAGCAGCCAGGGAGCGTACGAGCAGTACTTC.

The table lists this clone with a count of one. The chain employs TRBV30 and TRBJ2-7; the D is unclear. Trimming removed 2 bases from V and 5 bases from J, with 16 bases in between. Germline V gene data show CDR1 as GTSNPN and CDR2 as SVGIG (reference sequence). The CDR3 is 14 residues long. The CDR3 region has the DNA TGTGCCTGGAGTCGAGTGGCATCCCAGGACGAGCAGTACTTC. This translates into CAWSRVASQDEQYF.

This clone came up a few times. The V gene is TRBV29-1, the J gene TRBJ2-7; no clear D gene. There are 12 residues in the CDR3. CDR1 and CDR2 (germline): SQVTM, ANQGSEA. The germline V and J ends were trimmed by 7 bases and 4 bases, with 14 bases remaining between them. For the CDR3, the DNA is TGCAGCGCGACCTCGTGGGGATACGAGCAGTACTTC. The encoded protein is CSATSWGYEQYF.

The gene calls are TRBV4-2 and TRBJ1-2; 10 bases are shared with TRBD1. The CDR3 extends over 16 amino acids. The germline gives CDR1 LGHNA, CDR2 YNFKEQ. V trimming: 0 bases; J trimming: 2 bases; junction bases outside the gene matches: 3. CDR3 amino acids: CASSQDLGQGNYGYTF. In nucleotides, the CDR3 is TGTGCCAGCAGCCAAGATTTGGGACAGGGGAACTATGGCTACACCTTC.

In this sample, this clone turned up a few times. The CDR3 protein is CAAGRGHYDQPQHF. The CDR3 DNA reads TGTGCCGCCGGTCGGGGACACTACGATCAGCCCCAGCATTTT. This chain links TRBV30 with TRBJ1-5; TRBD1 might be the D (6 bases). V was cut by 8 bases and J by 5 bases, with 19 bases left in between. The CDR3 covers 14 residues. Germline CDR1 and CDR2: GTSNPN and SVGIG (reference sequence).

This clone has a handful of counts. The chain uses TRBV30 and TRBJ1-1; perhaps TRBD1 as D (6 bases). Germline loops: CDR1 GTSNPN, CDR2 SVGIG (reference sequence). CDR3 length equals 11 residues. Deletions cut 4 bases from V and 7 bases from J, with 10 bases between. CDR3 sequence: CAWNRADEAFF. The CDR3, as DNA: TGTGCCTGGAACAGGGCAGATGAAGCTTTCTTT.

This clone turned up a few times. This chain connects TRBV4-1 to TRBJ1-2, with no clear D. The germline V gene has CDR1 MGHRA and CDR2 YSYEKL. The CDR3 loop spans 15 amino acids. V shed 1 base and J shed 4 bases, with 13 bases lying between them. The CDR3 reads CASSQGPAGLYGYTF. CDR3 in DNA: TGCGCCAGCAGCCAAGGCCCGGCCGGCCTCTATGGCTACACCTTC.

This clone was counted a single time. The chain has TRBV4-1 and TRBJ1-5, with D hard to call. The CDR3 runs to 16 residues. Trimming took off 4 bases at V and 3 bases at J, with 16 bases between the two ends. The germline V gene encodes CDR1 MGHRA and CDR2 YSYEKL. In nucleotides, the CDR3 is TGCGCCAGCAGCCCACTACCGACATTCCACAATCAGCCCCAGCATTTT. Translating gives CASSPLPTFHNQPQHF.

This clone occurred many times. The gene calls are TRBV10-3 and TRBJ2-3, with D unclear. Germline V gives CDR1 ENHRY, CDR2 SYGVKD. The CDR3 sequence is 15 residues long. Trimming left V 2 bases short and J 0 bases short, with 9 bases between. The CDR3 nucleotides are TGTGCCATCAGTGAGGCGGCTTATAGCACAGATACGCAGTATTTT. Residues: CAISEAAYSTDTQYF.

This clone has a single count. This chain links TRBV7-2 with TRBJ1-4, with TRBD1 as a possible D gene (5 bases). The ends were cut back, 0 bases at V and 4 bases at J, with 9 bases in the middle. Looked up from germline, CDR1 is SGHTA and CDR2 is FQGNSA. There are 15 residues in the CDR3. CDR3 protein: CASSLARGFNEKLFF. CDR3 nucleotide sequence: TGTGCCAGCAGCTTAGCGAGGGGTTTTAATGAAAAACTGTTTTTT.

In nucleotides, the CDR3 is TGTGCCAGCAGGACCTCCGTGGGGTATGAAAAACTGTTTTTT. Protein sequence: CASRTSVGYEKLFF. V is TRBV7-9 and J is TRBJ1-4; the D is unclear. The CDR3 is 14 amino acids. The V gene lost 6 bases and the J gene lost 6 bases, with 14 bases spanning the gap. The V gene's germline CDR1 is SEHNR and CDR2 FQNEAQ (reference sequence).

The chain links TRBV30 to TRBJ2-1, with D possibly matching TRBD2 (5 bases). The length of the CDR3 is 13 residues. The germline gives CDR1 GTSNPN, CDR2 SVGIG (reference sequence). Between the trimmed V and J ends, which lost 4 bases and 10 bases, there was a span of 17 bases. This chain's CDR3 is CAWTRLTSGEQFF. CDR3 sequence (DNA): TGTGCCTGGACTCGTCTAACCTCGGGGGAGCAGTTCTTC.